One sample yielded the 3 T cell receptor beta chains listed below, sequenced in a study of blood T cell repertoires in COVID-19. Here immunoSEQ multiplex PCR was the method, and the copy in TCRdb shows in-frame clones only, minus some. The data show around 250,000 clones, more than 75% seen once. The sequenced material came from PBMCs or T cells enriched from blood (not recorded which). The source is a young man who had recovered from COVID-19.

The rearrangement uses TRBV9 and TRBJ1-1, with D possibly being TRBD1 (5 bases). CDR1 is SGDLS and CDR2 is YYNGEE in the germline V gene. The length of the CDR3 is 16 residues. The V end was cut by 0 bases, the J end by 1 base, with 13 bases between. The CDR3 sequence is CASSVEQGGANTEAFF. CDR3 DNA: TGTGCCAGCAGCGTAGAACAAGGCGGGGCGAACACTGAAGCTTTCTTT.

The rearrangement joins TRBV10-3 to TRBJ1-1; 9 bases agree with TRBD1. Looked up from germline, CDR1 is ENHRY and CDR2 is SYGVKD. J gave up 1 base and V 6 bases, and 3 bases lay outside the gene matches. The CDR3 has 14 amino acids. The CDR3 bases are TGTGCCATCAGAGGGACAGGGTCGAACACTGAAGCTTTCTTT. Residues: CAIRGTGSNTEAFF.

CDR3 protein: CASGLGLATDTQYF. The DNA of the CDR3 is TGTGCTAGTGGTTTGGGACTAGCCACAGATACGCAGTATTTT. The chain uses TRBV12-5 and TRBJ2-3; 7 bases are a match to TRBD2. The CDR3 runs to 14 residues. Germline V gene lookup returns CDR1 LGHNT and CDR2 FRNRAP. With V trimmed by 1 base and J by 2 bases, 0 bases remained unmatched.